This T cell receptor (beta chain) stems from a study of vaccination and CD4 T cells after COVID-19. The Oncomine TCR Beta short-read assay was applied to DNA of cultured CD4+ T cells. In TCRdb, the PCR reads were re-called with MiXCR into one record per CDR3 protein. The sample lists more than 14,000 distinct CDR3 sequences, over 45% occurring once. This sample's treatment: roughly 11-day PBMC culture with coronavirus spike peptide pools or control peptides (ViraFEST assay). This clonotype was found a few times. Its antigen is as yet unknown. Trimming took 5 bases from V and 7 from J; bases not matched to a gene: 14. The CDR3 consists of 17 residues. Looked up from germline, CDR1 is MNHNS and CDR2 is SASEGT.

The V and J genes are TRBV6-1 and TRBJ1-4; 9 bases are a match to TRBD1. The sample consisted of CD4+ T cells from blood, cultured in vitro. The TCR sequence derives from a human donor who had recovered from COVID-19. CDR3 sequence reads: CASSRIVPGQGGEKLFF. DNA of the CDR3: TGTGCCAGCAGTCGAATAGTACCGGGACAGGGAGGTGAAAAACTGTTTTTT.